The TCR beta chain under discussion was sequenced for a study of CD8+CD57+ T cells in acquired aplastic anemia. The overall study: Across the sorted CD4+ and CD8+ cells, DNA amounts averaged around 3.2 ug.

Study observations and caveats: For CD8+ Simpson's diversity, patients and controls showed no significant difference.

J lost 4 bases, V lost 5 bases, and 11 bases had no gene match. This CDR3 region has 16 residues. Germline CDR1 and CDR2: SGHVS and FQNEAQ. Sequencing involved patients with CD8+CD57+ cell expansion previously shown by flow cytometry. In the case of this clonotype: Its matching antigen is unknown.

Using genomic DNA as the template, TCR beta VDJ and CDR3 profiling was carried out. TCRdb processed the reads anew with MiXCR; each CDR3 protein has one entry. The sample lists 120,000 or so distinct CDR3 sequences; 40% were seen once. V and J are TRBV7-8 and TRBJ2-3, with 8 nucleotides matching TRBD2. The material sequenced was sorted CD4+, CD8+, or CD8+CD57+ T cells (not recorded which) from PBMCs. The receptor comes from a human donor with aplastic anemia. CDR3 region: CASSVGYGGVADTQYF. The DNA for the CDR3 is TGTGCCAGCAGCGTAGGTTACGGGGGGGTCGCAGATACGCAGTATTTT.